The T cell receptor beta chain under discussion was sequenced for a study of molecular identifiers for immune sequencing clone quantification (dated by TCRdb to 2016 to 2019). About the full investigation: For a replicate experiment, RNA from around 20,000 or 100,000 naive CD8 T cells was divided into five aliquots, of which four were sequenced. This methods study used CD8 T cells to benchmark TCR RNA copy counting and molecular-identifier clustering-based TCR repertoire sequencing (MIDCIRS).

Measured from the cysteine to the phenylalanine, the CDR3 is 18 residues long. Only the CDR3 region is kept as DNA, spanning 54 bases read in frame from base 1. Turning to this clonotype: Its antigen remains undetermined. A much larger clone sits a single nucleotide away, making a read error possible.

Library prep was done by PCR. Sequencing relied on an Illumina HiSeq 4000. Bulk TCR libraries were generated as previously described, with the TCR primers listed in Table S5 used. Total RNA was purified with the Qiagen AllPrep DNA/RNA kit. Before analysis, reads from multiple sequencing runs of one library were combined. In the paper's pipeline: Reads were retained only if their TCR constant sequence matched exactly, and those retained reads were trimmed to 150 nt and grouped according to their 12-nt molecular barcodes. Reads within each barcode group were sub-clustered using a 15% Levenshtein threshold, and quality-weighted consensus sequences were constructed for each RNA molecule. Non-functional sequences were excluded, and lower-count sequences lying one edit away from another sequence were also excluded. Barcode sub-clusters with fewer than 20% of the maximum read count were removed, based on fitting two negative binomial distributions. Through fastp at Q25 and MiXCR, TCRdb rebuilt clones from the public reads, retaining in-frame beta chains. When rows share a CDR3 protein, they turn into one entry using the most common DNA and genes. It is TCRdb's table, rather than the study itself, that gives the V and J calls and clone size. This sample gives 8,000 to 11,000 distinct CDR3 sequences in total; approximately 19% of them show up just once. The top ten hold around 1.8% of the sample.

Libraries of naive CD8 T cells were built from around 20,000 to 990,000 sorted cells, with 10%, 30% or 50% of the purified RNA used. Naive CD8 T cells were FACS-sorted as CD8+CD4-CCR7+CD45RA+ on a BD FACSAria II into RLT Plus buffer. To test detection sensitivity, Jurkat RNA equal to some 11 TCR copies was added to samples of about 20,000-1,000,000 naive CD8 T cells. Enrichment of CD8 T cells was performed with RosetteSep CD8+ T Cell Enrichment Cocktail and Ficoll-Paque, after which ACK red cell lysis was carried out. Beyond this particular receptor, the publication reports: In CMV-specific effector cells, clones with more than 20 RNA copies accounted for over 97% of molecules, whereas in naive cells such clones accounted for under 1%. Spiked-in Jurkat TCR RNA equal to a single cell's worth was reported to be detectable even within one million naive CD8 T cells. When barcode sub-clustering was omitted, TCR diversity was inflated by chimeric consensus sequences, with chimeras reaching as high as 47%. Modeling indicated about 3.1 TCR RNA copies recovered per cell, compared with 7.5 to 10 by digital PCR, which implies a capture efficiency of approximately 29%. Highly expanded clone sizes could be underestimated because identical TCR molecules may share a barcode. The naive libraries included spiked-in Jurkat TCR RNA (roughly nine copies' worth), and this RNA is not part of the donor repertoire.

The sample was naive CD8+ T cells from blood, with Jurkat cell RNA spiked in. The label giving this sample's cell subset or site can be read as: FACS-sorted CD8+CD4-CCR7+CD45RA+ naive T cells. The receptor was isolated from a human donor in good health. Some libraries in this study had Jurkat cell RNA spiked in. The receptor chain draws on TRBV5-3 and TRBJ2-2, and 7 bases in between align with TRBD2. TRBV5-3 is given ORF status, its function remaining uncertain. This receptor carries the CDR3 CASSFDLSSGGGAGELFF. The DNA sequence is TGTGCCAGCAGCTTTGATTTGTCTAGCGGAGGCGGCGCCGGGGAGCTGTTTTTT.